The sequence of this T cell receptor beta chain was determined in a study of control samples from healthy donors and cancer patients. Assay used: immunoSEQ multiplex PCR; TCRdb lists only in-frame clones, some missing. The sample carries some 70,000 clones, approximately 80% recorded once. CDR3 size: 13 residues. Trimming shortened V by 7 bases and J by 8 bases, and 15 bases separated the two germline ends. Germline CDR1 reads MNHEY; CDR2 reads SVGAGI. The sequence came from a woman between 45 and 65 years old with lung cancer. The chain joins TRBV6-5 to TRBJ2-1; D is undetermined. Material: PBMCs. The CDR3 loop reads CASTLSPGHEQFF. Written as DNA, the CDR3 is TGTGCCAGCACCCTGTCTCCCGGCCATGAGCAGTTCTTC.